The sequence of this T cell receptor beta chain was determined in a study of T cell responses to AZD1222 COVID-19 vaccine. General observations from the study: Clonal diversity was possibly underestimated; the donors were predominantly white British and more often female. After two AZD1222 doses, spike-specific TCR breadth and depth rose versus day 0. Repertoires in all cases were sampled only once the peak T cell response had passed. Vaccine-associated CD4 TCRs ranged over spike, dominating at 160-218 and 743-854.

With regard to this clone: What it binds is not known.

TCRdb keeps only in-frame clones here, not all; method: immunoSEQ multiplex PCR. The top ten hold 6.2% of the sample, which has 90,000 to 120,000 clones, about 89% seen once. This receptor was taken from an adult who received the AZD1222 COVID-19 vaccine. Specimen: peripheral blood, collected 28 days after the second AZD1222 dose.

The CDR3 region is CASSFAGGSNNEQFF. CDR3 sequence (DNA): TGTGCCAGCAGCTTTGCGGGGGGGTCCAACAATGAGCAGTTCTTC. The rearrangement uses TRBV5-4 and TRBJ2-1; 9 positions match TRBD2. This CDR3 comprises 15 residues. Germline CDR1 and CDR2: SGHNT and YYREEE (reference sequence). J gave up 5 bases and V 2 bases, and 5 bases lay outside the gene matches.